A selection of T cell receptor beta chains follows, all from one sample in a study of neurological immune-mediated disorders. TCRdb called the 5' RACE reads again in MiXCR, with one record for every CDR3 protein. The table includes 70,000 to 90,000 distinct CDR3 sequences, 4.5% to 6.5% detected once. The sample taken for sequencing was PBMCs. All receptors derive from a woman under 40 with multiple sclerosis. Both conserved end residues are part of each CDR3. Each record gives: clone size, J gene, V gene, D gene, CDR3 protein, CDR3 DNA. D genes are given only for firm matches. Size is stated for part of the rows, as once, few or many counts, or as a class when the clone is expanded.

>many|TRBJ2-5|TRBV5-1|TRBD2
CASSLEGRGKETQYF
TGCGCCAGCAGCTTGGAGGGGAGGGGAAAAGAGACCCAGTACTTC
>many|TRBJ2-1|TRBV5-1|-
CASSLGPNNEQFF
TGCGCCAGCAGCTTGGGTCCCAACAATGAGCAGTTCTTC
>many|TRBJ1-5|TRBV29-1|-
CSVGGEGNQPQHF
TGCAGCGTTGGGGGGGAAGGAAATCAGCCCCAGCATTTT
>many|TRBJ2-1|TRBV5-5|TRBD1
CASRPQGNSYNEQFF
TGTGCCAGCCGCCCACAGGGGAACTCCTACAATGAGCAGTTCTTC
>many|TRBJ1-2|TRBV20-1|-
CSARDFLSGYGYTF
TGCAGTGCTAGAGATTTTCTGTCCGGATATGGCTACACCTTC
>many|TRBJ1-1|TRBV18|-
CASSPRQEMNTEAFF
TGTGCCAGCTCACCTCGACAGGAGATGAACACTGAAGCTTTCTTT
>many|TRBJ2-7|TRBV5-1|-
CASRMGGAAYEQYF
TGCGCCAGCAGGATGGGCGGTGCGGCCTACGAGCAGTACTTC
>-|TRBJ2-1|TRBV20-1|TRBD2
CSADDSLAGEQFF
TGCAGTGCTGATGATTCCCTAGCGGGTGAGCAGTTCTTC
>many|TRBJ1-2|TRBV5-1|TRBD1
CASSLEPGTEASLYGYTF
TGCGCCAGCAGCTTGGAGCCCGGGACAGAGGCTAGTCTGTATGGCTACACCTTC
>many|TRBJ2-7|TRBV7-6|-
CASSLAWTVVAYEQYF
TGTGCCAGCAGCTTAGCCTGGACAGTGGTCGCCTACGAGCAGTACTTC
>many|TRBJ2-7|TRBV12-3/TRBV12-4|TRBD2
CASSLRELAGGDEQYF
TGTGCCAGCAGTTTAAGAGAGTTAGCGGGAGGGGACGAGCAGTACTTC
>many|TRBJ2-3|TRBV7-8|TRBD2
CASTLAGFSTDTQYF
TGTGCCAGCACCTTAGCGGGTTTTTCGACAGATACGCAGTATTTT
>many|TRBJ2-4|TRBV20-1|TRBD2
CSARPRTSVDANIQYF
TGCAGTGCTAGACCTCGGACTAGCGTAGATGCCAACATTCAGTACTTC
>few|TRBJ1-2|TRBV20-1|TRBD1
CSASPGQGLGYTF
TGCAGTGCTAGCCCGGGACAGGGGTTAGGCTACACCTTC
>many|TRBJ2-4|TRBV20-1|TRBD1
CSAGSGGLGKNIQYF
TGCAGTGCTGGGTCAGGGGGCTTGGGCAAAAACATTCAGTACTTC
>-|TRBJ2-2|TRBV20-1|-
CSARTNGVTGELFF
TGCAGTGCTAGAACCAACGGGGTAACCGGGGAGCTGTTTTTT
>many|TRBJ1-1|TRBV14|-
CASSQGHTEAFF
TGTGCCAGCAGCCAAGGACACACTGAAGCTTTCTTT
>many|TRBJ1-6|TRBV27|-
CASSLSLRTARYRDSPLHF
TGTGCCAGCAGTTTATCCCTTCGGACAGCCAGGTATCGGGATTCACCCCTCCACTTT
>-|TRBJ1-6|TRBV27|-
CASSLSYNSTLNF
TGTGCCAGCAGTCTGAGTTATAATTCAACCCTCAACTTT
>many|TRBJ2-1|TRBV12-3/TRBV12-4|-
CASSGQGEQFF
TGTGCCAGCAGTGGTCAGGGGGAGCAGTTCTTC
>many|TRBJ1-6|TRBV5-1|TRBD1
CASSLGGQGGNSPLHF
TGCGCCAGCAGCTTGGGGGGACAGGGAGGTAATTCACCCCTCCACTTT
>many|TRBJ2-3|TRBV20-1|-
CSARSGAGDTQYF
TGCAGTGCTAGATCGGGGGCAGGAGATACGCAGTATTTT
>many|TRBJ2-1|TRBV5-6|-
CASSSTGSDEQFF
TGTGCCAGCAGCTCTACAGGGTCGGATGAGCAGTTCTTC
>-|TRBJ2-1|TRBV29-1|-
CSVLRQDNEQFF
TGCAGCGTTCTCAGACAGGACAATGAGCAGTTCTTC
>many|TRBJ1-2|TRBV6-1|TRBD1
CASSDRTGGYGYTF
TGTGCCAGCAGTGACCGGACAGGTGGCTATGGCTACACCTTC
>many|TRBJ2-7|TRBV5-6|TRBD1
CASSRPGQLRHWQYF
TGTGCCAGCAGCAGGCCGGGACAGCTGAGGCACTGGCAGTACTTC
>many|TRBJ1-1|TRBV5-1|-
CASSLEGPRGRRGTEAFF
TGCGCCAGCAGCTTGGAAGGCCCGCGAGGGCGACGCGGCACTGAAGCTTTCTTT
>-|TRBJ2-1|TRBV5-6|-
CASKYLTLKDNEQFF
TGTGCCAGCAAATACCTGACACTGAAGGACAATGAGCAGTTCTTC
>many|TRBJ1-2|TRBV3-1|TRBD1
CASSPFIGTGTSGWYGYTF
TGTGCCAGCAGCCCCTTCATTGGGACAGGGACCTCTGGTTGGTATGGCTACACCTTC
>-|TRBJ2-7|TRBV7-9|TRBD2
CASSSRLASTYEQYF
TGTGCCAGCAGCTCTCGACTAGCGTCGACATACGAGCAGTACTTC
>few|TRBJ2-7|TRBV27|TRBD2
CASSSSSGSLTYEQYF
TGTGCCAGCAGCTCTAGTAGCGGGAGCTTAACCTACGAGCAGTACTTC
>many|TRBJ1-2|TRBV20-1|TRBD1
CSAPDRDDGYTF
TGCAGTGCCCCGGACAGGGATGATGGCTACACCTTC
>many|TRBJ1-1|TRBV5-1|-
CASSLGGWNTEAFF
TGCGCCAGCAGCTTGGGCGGATGGAACACTGAAGCTTTCTTT
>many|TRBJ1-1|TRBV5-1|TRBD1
CASSWGTGGNTEAFF
TGCGCCAGCAGCTGGGGGACAGGGGGGAACACTGAAGCTTTCTTT
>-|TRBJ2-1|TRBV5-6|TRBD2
CASSLLAGGMGLGNEQFF
TGTGCCAGCAGCCTCCTAGCGGGAGGGATGGGTCTGGGCAATGAGCAGTTCTTC
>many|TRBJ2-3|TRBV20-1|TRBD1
CSATDRATDTQYF
TGCAGTGCCACAGACAGGGCCACAGATACGCAGTATTTT
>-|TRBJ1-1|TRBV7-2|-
CASSLLGVDQVEAFF
TGTGCCAGCAGCTTACTAGGTGTGGATCAGGTCGAAGCTTTCTTT
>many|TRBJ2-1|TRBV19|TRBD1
CASSTTGGNEQFF
TGTGCCAGTAGTACAACAGGGGGCAATGAGCAGTTCTTC
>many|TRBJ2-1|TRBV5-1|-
CASRLDYNEQFF
TGCGCCAGCAGACTTGATTACAATGAGCAGTTCTTC
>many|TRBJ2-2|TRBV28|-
CASSPQGLYTGELFF
TGTGCCAGCAGCCCTCAGGGGTTATATACCGGGGAGCTGTTTTTT
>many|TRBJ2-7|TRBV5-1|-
CASSGDGYEQYF
TGCGCCAGCAGCGGGGACGGCTACGAGCAGTACTTC
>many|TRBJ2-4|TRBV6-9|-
CASSSWGAKNIQYF
TGTGCCAGCAGTTCCTGGGGAGCCAAAAACATTCAGTACTTC
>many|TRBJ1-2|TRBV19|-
CASSPTPGVGGYTF
TGTGCCAGTAGCCCGACACCCGGCGTAGGTGGCTACACCTTC
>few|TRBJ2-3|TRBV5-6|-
CASSFRTASTDTQYF
TGTGCCAGCAGCTTTCGAACGGCCAGCACAGATACGCAGTATTTT
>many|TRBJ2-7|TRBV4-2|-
CASSQDRDFYEQYF
TGTGCCAGCAGCCAAGATCGGGATTTCTACGAGCAGTACTTC
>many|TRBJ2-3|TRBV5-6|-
CASSFNTDTQYF
TGTGCCAGCAGCTTCAACACAGATACGCAGTATTTT
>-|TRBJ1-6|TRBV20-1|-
CSASALRGYNSTLNF
TGCAGTGCTAGTGCCCTTCGGGGGTATAATTCAACCCTCAACTTT
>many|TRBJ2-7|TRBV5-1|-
CASSLALPGSYEQYF
TGCGCCAGCAGCTTGGCCCTTCCCGGGAGCTACGAGCAGTACTTC
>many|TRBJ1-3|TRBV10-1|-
CASSEHASGNTIYF
TGCGCCAGCAGTGAGCATGCCTCTGGAAACACCATATATTTT
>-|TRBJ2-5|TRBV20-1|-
CSASSREETQYF
TGCAGTGCTAGTTCCAGGGAAGAGACCCAGTACTTC
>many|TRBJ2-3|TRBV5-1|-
CASFSGAYTDTQYF
TGCGCCAGTTTCTCAGGGGCCTACACAGATACGCAGTATTTT
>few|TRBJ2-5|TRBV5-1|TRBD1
CASRLGTEETQYF
TGCGCCAGCAGACTAGGGACAGAGGAGACCCAGTACTTC
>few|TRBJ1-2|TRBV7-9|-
CASSHGAGFGLGGYTF
TGTGCCAGCAGCCACGGCGCCGGGTTCGGGCTGGGGGGCTACACCTTC
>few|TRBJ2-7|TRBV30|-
CAWSVRQGGEQYF
TGTGCCTGGAGTGTTCGACAGGGAGGGGAGCAGTACTTC
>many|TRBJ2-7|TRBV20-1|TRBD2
CSARDLLAGSISYEQYF
TGCAGTGCTAGAGATCTCCTAGCGGGGTCTATCTCCTACGAGCAGTACTTC
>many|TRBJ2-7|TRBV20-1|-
CSARDSGAGGYEQYF
TGCAGTGCTAGAGATTCTGGAGCGGGCGGCTACGAGCAGTACTTC